These T cell receptor beta chains were read from a single sample in a study of metastatic and nonmetastatic thyroid tumors. TCRdb re-called the PCR reads through MiXCR. The sample has 30,000 or so clones, about 19% seen once. The material sequenced was blood. These receptors were collected from a female donor with papillary thyroid cancer or a benign thyroid nodule (not recorded which). Some clones in this sample may be carry-over from other donors' samples. CDR3s include the opening cysteine and the closing phenylalanine or tryptophan. The D gene is left open where the match is weak. Clone size is shown for a subset of rows, as once, few, many or a class of expanded clone.

TRBV28,-,TRBJ2-7,few,TGTGCCAGCAGCACCCGATGGGGCGAGCAGTACTTC,CASSTRWGEQYF
TRBV6-1,TRBD1,TRBJ1-6,-,TGTGCCAGCAGTATGACAGGGGGTGTTAATTCACCCCTCCACTTT,CASSMTGGVNSPLHF
TRBV10-3,TRBD1,TRBJ1-3,many,TGTGCCATCAGTTTTGGACAGGGGCAGGAAAACACCATATATTTT,CAISFGQGQENTIYF
TRBV12-3/TRBV12-4,-,TRBJ1-6,-,TGTGCCAGCAGTTTTGGTAGGGGAGGTTCACCCCTCCACTTT,CASSFGRGGSPLHF
TRBV11-2,-,TRBJ1-1,many,TGTGCCAGCAGCCCTGCCTCAACAGGCCGAGGAGCTTTCTTT,CASSPASTGRGAFF
TRBV25-1,-,TRBJ1-2,few,TGTGCCAGCAGTAGAGCTGGGGAGACAGATTACACCTTC,CASSRAGETDYTF
TRBV27,-,TRBJ2-1,-,TGTGCCAGCAGCGCAGGTGCGGGTCCTAGCTCCTACAATGAGCAGTTCTTC,CASSAGAGPSSYNEQFF
TRBV18,TRBD2,TRBJ2-2,many,TGTGCCAGCTCCCTAGCGGGAGGGCCAAGCACCGGGGAGCTGTTTTTT,CASSLAGGPSTGELFF
TRBV10-2,TRBD1,TRBJ1-5,many,TGCGCCAGCGGACAGGGGAATCAGCCCCAGCATTTT,CASGQGNQPQHF
TRBV6-7,TRBD2,TRBJ2-7,few,TGTGCCAGCAGTTACGCGAATTGGACTAGCGGGAGCTCCTACGAGCAGTACTTC,CASSYANWTSGSSYEQYF
TRBV5-1,TRBD1,TRBJ2-7,many,TGCGCCAGCAGCCTTGGACAGGGAATTAACGAGCAGTACTTC,CASSLGQGINEQYF
TRBV12-3/TRBV12-4,TRBD1,TRBJ1-1,-,TGTGCCAGCAGGGCAGGGGGAGGGGACACTGAAGCTTTCTTT,CASRAGGGDTEAFF
TRBV20-1,-,TRBJ2-1,-,TGCAGTGCCCCAAGGGGCGACTACAATGAGCAGTTCTTC,CSAPRGDYNEQFF
TRBV5-1,-,TRBJ2-7,-,TGCGCCAGCAGCTTTACGGGGGACGAGCAGTACTTC,CASSFTGDEQYF
TRBV6-1,TRBD1,TRBJ1-2,few,TGTGCCAGCACCTCCGGGACAGGGGTGAACTATGGCTACACCTTC,CASTSGTGVNYGYTF
TRBV6-5,-,TRBJ1-6,few,TGTGCCAGCAGTTACCGCACCTCGGACAGCTTCAATTCACCCCTCCACTTT,CASSYRTSDSFNSPLHF
TRBV11-3,TRBD2,TRBJ2-1,medium-sized,TGTGCCAGCAGCTGGACTAGCGGGGTGTCCTACAATGAGCAGTTCTTC,CASSWTSGVSYNEQFF
TRBV20-1,-,TRBJ1-1,-,TGCAGTGCCCCGGCGGCGGGCACTGAAGCTTTCTTT,CSAPAAGTEAFF
TRBV20-1,TRBD1,TRBJ1-2,medium-sized,TGCAGTGCCATTAAAAGGGGGCTCGGCGATGGCTACACCTTC,CSAIKRGLGDGYTF
TRBV20-1,-,TRBJ1-5,few,TGCAGTGCTAGACCCATTGGTAGTCAGCCCCAGCATTTT,CSARPIGSQPQHF
TRBV19,-,TRBJ2-1,few,TGTGCCAGTAGTATGGGGAGCTCCTACAATGAGCAGTTCTTC,CASSMGSSYNEQFF
TRBV2,-,TRBJ1-5,many,TGTGCCAGCAGTGAACGGGGGGAAGAATATCAGCCCCAGCATTTT,CASSERGEEYQPQHF
TRBV6-1,-,TRBJ2-1,many,TGTGCCAGCAGGAAAGGAGCAAATGAGCAGTTCTTC,CASRKGANEQFF
TRBV11-3,TRBD2,TRBJ2-1,medium-sized,TGTGCCAGCAGCTTAGTTCTAGCGGGGGGGCCTGATGAGCAGTTCTTC,CASSLVLAGGPDEQFF
TRBV4-1,-,TRBJ1-2,-,TGCGCCAGCAGCCAAGATGAATCAGCATCTCCTGGCTACACCTTC,CASSQDESASPGYTF
TRBV24-1,-,TRBJ1-5,many,TGTGCCACCAGTAGGGGACTCGGCAATCAGCCCCAGCATTTT,CATSRGLGNQPQHF
TRBV5-6,-,TRBJ1-5,many,TGTGCCAGCAGCAAGGGACGAGGTCAGCCCCAGCATTTT,CASSKGRGQPQHF
TRBV4-2,-,TRBJ1-2,medium-sized,TGTGCCAGCAGCAGTGCAGGGGCCGGCTATGGCTACACCTTC,CASSSAGAGYGYTF
TRBV6-1,-,TRBJ2-1,many,TGTGCCAGCCGATGTAGGGACTGTCCCTCTTACAATGAGCAGTTCTTC,CASRCRDCPSYNEQFF
TRBV7-3,TRBD1,TRBJ2-2,many,TGTGCCAGCAGCTCCCGGGACAGGGTCGGCGGGGAGCTGTTTTTT,CASSSRDRVGGELFF
TRBV20-1,-,TRBJ2-3,-,TGCAGTCCCAATAAGGGGGTGTCAGATACGCAGTATTTT,CSPNKGVSDTQYF
TRBV13,-,TRBJ1-1,-,TGTGCCAGCAGCGCCGGTGGGGCCACTGAAGCTTTCTTT,CASSAGGATEAFF
TRBV18,TRBD1,TRBJ2-7,many,TGTGCCAGCTCACCGGGGACAGGCTACGAGCAGTACTTC,CASSPGTGYEQYF
TRBV19,-,TRBJ2-3,many,TGTGCCAGTACCGGAAACTTTGGGGGGTACACAGATACGCAGTATTTT,CASTGNFGGYTDTQYF
TRBV6-1,-,TRBJ1-1,many,TGTGCCAGCAACTCAGGACAGCCCACTGAAGCTTTCTTT,CASNSGQPTEAFF
TRBV6-1,-,TRBJ1-5,many,TGTGCCAGCAGTGAACAGGGGAGTAGTCAGCCCCAGCATTTT,CASSEQGSSQPQHF
TRBV11-2,-,TRBJ2-3,many,TGTGCCAGCAGCTTAGACCTGGGTGGCACAGATACGCAGTATTTT,CASSLDLGGTDTQYF
TRBV9,TRBD1,TRBJ1-1,-,TGTGCCAGCAGCGCCGGACAGGGAGGAACTGAAGCTTTCTTT,CASSAGQGGTEAFF
TRBV19,TRBD2,TRBJ2-6,-,TGTGCCAGTAGTAAGGCTAGCGGGAGGACAACACCTGGGGCCAACGTCCTGACTTTC,CASSKASGRTTPGANVLTF
TRBV11-2,-,TRBJ2-2,-,TGTGCCAGCAGCTTAACCGGGGGCTACACCGGGGAGCTGTTTTTT,CASSLTGGYTGELFF
TRBV2,-,TRBJ2-3,many,TGTGCCAGCTCCCCAGTAGATACGCAGTATTTT,CASSPVDTQYF
TRBV27,-,TRBJ2-5,many,TGTGCCAGCTACAGTGTCCCGGAGACCCAGTACTTC,CASYSVPETQYF
TRBV19,-,TRBJ2-1,many,TGTGCCAGTAGGTCGAGGGGACATGAGCAGTTCTTC,CASRSRGHEQFF
TRBV4-1,TRBD2,TRBJ2-1,medium-sized,TGCGCCAGCAGACGGACTAGCGGGGGGACATTCAATGAGCAGTTCTTC,CASRRTSGGTFNEQFF
TRBV28,TRBD1,TRBJ1-1,many,TGTGCCAGCACTTTGGACAGGTTCGGCACTGAAGCTTTCTTT,CASTLDRFGTEAFF
TRBV20-1,-,TRBJ1-2,many,TGCAGTGCTACGGGTTATTCTAACTATGGCTACACCTTC,CSATGYSNYGYTF
TRBV11-1,-,TRBJ1-1,many,TGTGCCAGCAGCCCTCGAACCTGGCCGCAGAACACTGAAGCTTTCTTT,CASSPRTWPQNTEAFF
TRBV7-3,-,TRBJ1-1,many,TGTGCCAGCAGCTTATCTCAGGGAGATACCGAAGCTTTCTTT,CASSLSQGDTEAFF
TRBV20-1,-,TRBJ2-1,many,TGCAGTGCTAGAGACCCCCCCGGACAGTCTCGGGTTTACAATGAGCAGTTCTTC,CSARDPPGQSRVYNEQFF
TRBV9,-,TRBJ1-2,medium-sized,TGTGCCAGCAGCGTAGATATAGGTGGGATGGGCAGGGTGGACTATGGCTACACCTTC,CASSVDIGGMGRVDYGYTF